Listed here are 28 T cell receptor beta chains from one sample, sequenced in a study of blood T cell repertoires in COVID-19. Only in-frame clones appear in the TCRdb table, and some are missing; sequencing was by immunoSEQ multiplex PCR. The top ten hold about 11% of the sample, which has 180,000 or so clones, over 70% seen once. The sample was PBMCs or T cells enriched from blood (not recorded which). Source of these receptors: a man aged 45-60 years who had recovered from COVID-19.

The chain has TRBV28 and TRBJ2-2, with D maybe TRBD2 (5 bases). V was clipped by 2 bases and J by 3 bases, with 22 bases between them. In germline, CDR1 is MDHEN, CDR2 SYDVKM. This CDR3 has 19 residues. The CDR3 is CASSLDGTRFRIDTGELFF. Written as DNA, the CDR3 is TGTGCCAGCAGTTTAGATGGTACTAGATTCCGGATTGACACCGGGGAGCTGTTTTTT.

The V and J genes are TRBV15 and TRBJ2-5, with D possibly TRBD1 on 6 matching bases. V was pared by 1 base and J by 2 bases, with 8 bases between. CDR3 length: 14 residues. Germline CDR1 is LNHNV and CDR2 is YYDKDF (reference sequence). For the CDR3, the DNA is TGTGCCACCAGCAGAGGACAGGCACAAGAGACCCAGTACTTC. Amino acids: CATSRGQAQETQYF.

This chain uses TRBV2 with TRBJ1-5, with D unclear. Deletions cut 3 bases from V and 7 bases from J, with 7 bases between. The CDR3 contains 12 residues. Germline lookup yields CDR1 SNHLY and CDR2 FYNNEI. DNA of the CDR3: TGTGCCAGCAGTGACCCAAGCCAGCCCCAGCATTTT. The encoded protein is CASSDPSQPQHF.

Notes on this clone: At one end, the junction sequence differs from germline, possibly due to a read error. The V and J genes are TRBV19 and TRBJ1-2; D unclear. Per germline, CDR1 LNHDA and CDR2 SQIVND (reference sequence). There are 12 residues in the CDR3. For the CDR3, the DNA is TGTGCCAGTAGTATAGACGCGGGCGGCTATACCTTC. This sequence encodes CASSIDAGGYTF.

The V and J genes are TRBV3-1 (or the pseudogene TRBV3-2) and TRBJ2-2, with D unresolved. CDR3 length: 13 amino acids. Germline V CDR1 and CDR2: LGHDT, YNNKEL (reference sequence). V was shortened by 1 base and J by 5 bases, with 5 bases between the two germline ends. This CDR3 reads CASSQARTGELFF. In nucleotides, the CDR3 is TGTGCCAGCAGCCAAGCTAGGACCGGGGAGCTGTTTTTT.

The chain uses TRBV2 and TRBJ2-5; 7 bases map to TRBD1. This CDR3 has 14 residues. After removal of 6 bases from V and 3 bases from J, the junction contained 7 bases not matched to a gene. Looked up from germline, CDR1 is SNHLY and CDR2 is FYNNEI. The chain's CDR3 is CASSLGQVEETQYF. CDR3 DNA sequence: TGTGCCAGCAGCTTAGGACAGGTTGAAGAGACCCAGTACTTC.

V gene TRBV7-6 combines with J gene TRBJ2-5; D is possibly TRBD2 (5 bases). CDR3 length: 15 residues. The V and J ends lost 7 bases and 5 bases respectively, with 20 bases between them. Looked up from germline, CDR1 is SGHVS and CDR2 is FNYEAQ. The CDR3 sequence is CASKGGSQNRETQYF. The CDR3 nucleotides are TGTGCCAGCAAAGGAGGTTCCCAAAATAGGGAGACCCAGTACTTC.

V and J are TRBV19 and TRBJ1-2, with TRBD1 matching 8 bases. The germline gives CDR1 LNHDA, CDR2 SQIVND (reference sequence). Trimming took 2 bases from V and 7 from J; bases not matched to a gene: 12. There are 16 residues in the CDR3. CDR3 coding DNA: TGTGCCAGTAGTATAAAAGCAGGGGGCGGACCTATTGGCTACACCTTC. This codes for CASSIKAGGGPIGYTF.

V is TRBV29-1 and J is TRBJ1-1; D is undetermined. Looked up from germline, CDR1 is SQVTM and CDR2 is ANQGSEA. With 4 bases removed from V and 6 bases from J, the gap between germline ends came to 6 bases. The CDR3 has 10 residues. CDR3 residues: CSVALAEAFF. The CDR3 DNA reads TGCAGCGTTGCCTTAGCTGAAGCTTTCTTT.

The chain has TRBV27 and TRBJ2-7; 12 nucleotides agree with TRBD2. V was pared by 0 bases and J by 0 bases, with 6 bases of the junction left unmatched. Germline lookup yields CDR1 MNHEY and CDR2 SMNVEV (reference sequence). There are 18 residues in the CDR3. The CDR3 DNA reads as TGTGCCAGCAGTTTATCGGGACTAGCGGGCCACTTCTCCTACGAGCAGTACTTC. This sequence encodes CASSLSGLAGHFSYEQYF.

The chain employs TRBV28 and TRBJ2-7, with D perhaps TRBD2 (7 bases). Germline CDR1 reads MDHEN; CDR2 reads SYDVKM. The V gene lost 5 bases and the J gene lost 4 bases, with 15 bases spanning the gap. This CDR3 comprises 14 residues. The CDR3 loop reads CASSALSGTYEQYF. The CDR3 coding sequence is TGTGCCAGCAGTGCTCTGAGCGGGACATACGAGCAGTACTTC.

The genes are TRBV5-4 and TRBJ2-1, with D possibly being TRBD2 (5 bases). V dropped 10 bases and J dropped 8 bases, with 10 bases sitting between them. From germline, CDR1 is SGHNT and CDR2 YYREEE (reference sequence). The CDR3 length is 10 residues. CDR3 amino acids: CASGADEQFF. CDR3 DNA: TGTGCCTCAGGAGCGGATGAGCAGTTCTTC.

The chain combines TRBV18 with TRBJ1-2; 7 nucleotides match TRBD1. V dropped 3 bases and J dropped 6; count of bases not matched to a gene: 10. Germline assignment: CDR1 KGHSH and CDR2 LQKENI. The CDR3 spans 15 residues. CDR3 protein: CASSPSGQIANGYTF. Here the CDR3 DNA reads TGTGCCAGCTCACCTTCGGGACAGATCGCAAATGGCTACACCTTC.

This sequence joins TRBV28 and TRBJ2-2; no reliable D call. The CDR3 consists of 13 residues. The V end was cut by 4 bases, the J end by 3 bases, with 6 bases between. Germline V gene lookup returns CDR1 MDHEN and CDR2 SYDVKM. CDR3 region: CASSWAHTGELFF. The CDR3 nucleotides are TGTGCCAGCAGTTGGGCGCACACCGGGGAGCTGTTTTTT.

The chain uses TRBV7-3 and TRBJ2-1, with TRBD1 matching over 7 bases. The CDR3 extends over 17 amino acids. Trimming removed 5 bases from V and 3 bases from J; junction bases left unmatched: 13. Germline CDR1 reads SGHTA; CDR2 reads FQGTGA. CDR3 loop: CASSTDRDQKYYNEQFF. The CDR3 nucleotides read TGTGCCAGCAGCACCGACAGGGACCAAAAGTACTACAATGAGCAGTTCTTC. Drawing the rest from reference TRBV7-3 and TRBJ2-1, the complete variable domain is GAGVSQTPSNKVTEKGKYVELRCDPISGHTALYWYRQSLGQGPEFLIYFQGTGAADDSGLPNDRFFAVRPEGSVSTLKIQRTERGDSAVYLCASSTDRDQKYYNEQFFGPGTRLTVL.

This chain connects TRBV28 to TRBJ1-1; 9 bases agree with TRBD1. CDR1 is MDHEN and CDR2 is SYDVKM in the germline V gene. The CDR3 totals 14 residues. Trimming removed 1 base from V and 5 bases from J; junction bases left unmatched: 2. CDR3 sequence reads: CASSLFGTGTEAFF. For the CDR3, the DNA is TGTGCCAGCAGTTTATTTGGGACAGGGACTGAAGCTTTCTTT.

The chain recombines TRBV29-1 with TRBJ2-1; D is perhaps TRBD1 (6 bases). Germline lookup yields CDR1 SQVTM and CDR2 ANQGSEA. The ends were cut back, 6 bases at V and 8 bases at J, with 17 bases in the middle. The CDR3 runs to 13 residues. CDR3 in amino acids: CSVDNRVDDEQFF. Written as DNA, the CDR3 is TGCAGCGTGGACAACAGGGTCGACGATGAGCAGTTCTTC.

V usage is TRBV14 and J usage is TRBJ2-1; 11 positions match TRBD2. This CDR3 contains 15 residues. Germline-derived CDR1 and CDR2 are SGHDN and FVKESK. The V gene end was trimmed by 4 bases and the J gene end by 8 bases; junction bases not matched to a gene: 7. Here the CDR3 DNA reads TGTGCCAGCAGCCTTCTAGCGGGGGGCTTACATGAGCAGTTCTTC. Its protein is CASSLLAGGLHEQFF.

The chain links TRBV24-1 to TRBJ2-2; D might be TRBD2 (6 bases). This CDR3 is built from 17 residues. Between the trimmed V and J ends, which lost 3 bases and 3 bases, there was a span of 16 bases. Germline CDR1 reads KGHDR; CDR2 reads SFDVKD. DNA for the CDR3: TGTGCCACCAGTGATATTAGGGACTGGGGGGACACCGGGGAGCTGTTTTTT. As protein: CATSDIRDWGDTGELFF.

This chain joins TRBV2 and TRBJ1-5; a weak D match, TRBD1 (6 bases). The germline gives CDR1 SNHLY, CDR2 FYNNEI. This CDR3 comprises 16 residues. The germline V and J ends were trimmed by 5 bases and 2 bases, with 16 bases remaining between them. CDR3: CASSSSTGSRNQPQHF. The CDR3 DNA sequence: TGTGCCAGCAGTTCTTCTACAGGGAGTCGCAATCAGCCCCAGCATTTT.

The chain combines TRBV6-5 with TRBJ2-3; 12 nucleotides match TRBD1. The CDR3 extends over 13 amino acids. In germline, CDR1 is MNHEY, CDR2 SVGAGI. V gave up 6 bases and J gave up 6 bases; unmatched junction bases: 1. The CDR3 protein is CASRGQGADTQYF. As DNA, the CDR3 is TGTGCCAGCAGGGGACAGGGGGCCGATACGCAGTATTTT.

J is TRBJ2-3 and V is TRBV2; perhaps TRBD2 as D (5 bases). Per germline, CDR1 SNHLY and CDR2 FYNNEI. The CDR3 covers 15 residues. Between the trimmed V and J ends, which lost 6 bases and 2 bases, there was a span of 15 bases. The CDR3 here is CASRRRKGATDTQYF. CDR3 coding DNA: TGTGCCAGCAGAAGACGGAAGGGAGCCACAGATACGCAGTATTTT.

Here the CDR3 reads CASSVGTGYTSPLHF. CDR3 DNA: TGTGCCAGCAGCGTAGGGACAGGGTACACTTCACCCCTCCACTTT. V and J are TRBV9 and TRBJ1-6, with TRBD1 identical over 8 bases. The V segment lost 0 bases and the J segment 9 bases; nucleotides outside the gene matches: 5. Germline CDR1 is SGDLS and CDR2 is YYNGEE. The CDR3 loop spans 15 amino acids.

This clone was seen only a few times. The chain links TRBV4-1 to TRBJ2-7; perhaps TRBD1 as D (5 bases). The CDR3 spans 15 residues. Germline V lookup: CDR1 MGHRA, CDR2 YSYEKL. V was pared by 2 bases and J by 0 bases, with 11 bases between. The CDR3 nucleotides read TGCGCCAGCAGCCAAAACCAGGGAAGCTCCTACGAGCAGTACTTC. Translation gives CASSQNQGSSYEQYF.

V and J are TRBV5-1 and TRBJ2-2; D possibly corresponds to TRBD2 (6 bases). Per germline, CDR1 SGHRS and CDR2 YFSETQ. The ends were cut back, 5 bases at V and 2 bases at J, with 13 bases in the middle. The CDR3 extends over 15 amino acids. The CDR3 region has the DNA TGCGCCAGCAGAGAGACCGGGACTAACACCGGGGAGCTGTTTTTT. Translated: CASRETGTNTGELFF.

The chain links TRBV24-1 to TRBJ1-5; maybe TRBD1 (5 bases). V was trimmed by 11 bases and J by 6 bases, leaving 16 bases between them. The CDR3 is 13 amino acids. Looked up from germline, CDR1 is KGHDR and CDR2 is SFDVKD. CDR3 loop: CAITPGPGQPQHF. In DNA form, the CDR3 reads TGTGCCATCACTCCAGGGCCTGGTCAGCCCCAGCATTTT.

The V call is TRBV6-5, the J call TRBJ1-3; D is unresolved. Germline CDR1 and CDR2: MNHEY and SVGAGI. V dropped 2 bases and J dropped 1 base, with 9 bases sitting between them. This CDR3 is 15 amino acids long. The CDR3 DNA follows: TGTGCCAGCAGTTACAACCGGGTGTCTGGAAACACCATATATTTT. It is translated as CASSYNRVSGNTIYF.

This chain uses TRBV6-5 with TRBJ2-7; 11 bases align to TRBD2. Trimming took 6 bases from V and 4 from J; bases not matched to a gene: 5. Germline CDR1 reads MNHEY; CDR2 reads SVGAGI. This CDR3 is built from 14 residues. The CDR3 nucleotides are TGTGCCAGCAGCAGTACTAGCGGGGGTTACGAGCAGTACTTC. This sequence encodes CASSSTSGGYEQYF.